These T cell receptor beta chains were read from a single sample in a study of blood T cell repertoires in COVID-19. Libraries were prepared by immunoSEQ multiplex PCR; TCRdb keeps only in-frame clonotypes and omits some of them. The sample shows over 45,000 clones, roughly 87% of them seen only once. Sequences were obtained from peripheral blood. The receptors here all came from a woman aged 55-69 years with COVID-19, enrolled during active disease. Each CDR3 is given with its conserved first and last residue. The D gene is left open where the match is weak. Clone size appears in some rows only: once, few, many, or a class for an expanded clone.

d_gene	v_gene	abundance	j_gene	CDR3nt	CDR3aa
-	TRBV11-2	-	TRBJ2-5	TGTGCCAGCAGTCAGGGGTCTGTGGAGACCCAGTACTTC	CASSQGSVETQYF
TRBD1	TRBV5-8	-	TRBJ1-5	TGTGCCAGCAGCTTGGTCGACAGGGGCCATCAGCCCCAGCATTTT	CASSLVDRGHQPQHF
-	TRBV5-1	-	TRBJ1-2	TGCGCCAGCAGCTTGATGGGGGCATCGGCGGAAGGCTACACCTTC	CASSLMGASAEGYTF
TRBD2	TRBV18	-	TRBJ2-3	TGTGCCAGCTCACCCGAGGCGGGGGGAGATACGCAGTATTTT	CASSPEAGGDTQYF
TRBD1	TRBV28	-	TRBJ2-3	TGTGCCAGCATCCTTATGAGGGACAGGAACGATACGCAGTATTTT	CASILMRDRNDTQYF
-	TRBV4-1	once	TRBJ2-7	TGCGCCAGCAGCCCCCTCCCGGGAGATACCTACGAGCAGTACTTC	CASSPLPGDTYEQYF
TRBD2	TRBV2	-	TRBJ2-3	TGTGCCAGCCAACCGGGCACGGGGGGTAAGGATACGCAGTATTTT	CASQPGTGGKDTQYF
-	TRBV15	-	TRBJ1-1	TGTGCCACCAGCCCTAGGCAGAACACTGAAGCTTTCTTT	CATSPRQNTEAFF
-	TRBV27	-	TRBJ2-5	TGTGCCAGCACACGATACTCCGGCGGGGTGGAGACCCAGTACTTC	CASTRYSGGVETQYF
TRBD2	TRBV4-3	-	TRBJ2-1	TGCGCCAGCAGCCAAGATAGTCTAGCGGGGTCAGGCAATGAGCAGTTCTTC	CASSQDSLAGSGNEQFF
-	TRBV14	-	TRBJ2-3	TGTGCCAGCAGCCCCAGGGTGAAAGATACGCAGTATTTT	CASSPRVKDTQYF
-	TRBV13	few	TRBJ2-1	TGTGCCAGCAGGAGGGTCGGCGGCTACAATGAGCAGTTCTTC	CASRRVGGYNEQFF
-	TRBV2	-	TRBJ1-2	TGTGCCAGCCCCAGTCCCGGGACACTCTATGGCTACACCTTC	CASPSPGTLYGYTF
TRBD2	TRBV7-8	-	TRBJ2-3	TGTGCCAGCAGCCCGCGGACTAGCGGGGTTTATTTGCCAGATACGCAGTATTTT	CASSPRTSGVYLPDTQYF
TRBD1	TRBV18	-	TRBJ2-7	TGTGCCAGCTCACCATCAGGGGGCGGCTACGAGCAGTACTTC	CASSPSGGGYEQYF
-	TRBV2	-	TRBJ2-2	TGTGCCAGCAGTGAAGAGGGGGTCCCCGGGGAGCTGTTTTTT	CASSEEGVPGELFF
TRBD1	TRBV28	-	TRBJ2-7	TGTGCCAGCAGGGCCGGGACAGGGTACTACGAGCAGTACTTC	CASRAGTGYYEQYF
-	TRBV30	-	TRBJ1-3	TGTGCCTGGAGGAAAGGGGCTGGAGGAAACACCATATATTTT	CAWRKGAGGNTIYF
-	TRBV6-5	once	TRBJ1-1	TGTGCCAGCAGTTACTGGCTGAACACTGAAGCTTTCTTT	CASSYWLNTEAFF
TRBD2	TRBV28	-	TRBJ2-1	TGTGCCAGCAGTTCCCCCGGGACTAGCGGGAGCAATGAGCAGTTCTTC	CASSSPGTSGSNEQFF
-	TRBV7-9	-	TRBJ1-5	TGTGCCAGCAGCTTAGGAGACCGGGGGGCAGGCCAGCCCCAGCATTTT	CASSLGDRGAGQPQHF
-	TRBV6-2/TRBV6-3	-	TRBJ2-3	TGTGCCAGCAGTTACCAGTGGCCGGAGGATACGCAGTATTTT	CASSYQWPEDTQYF
TRBD1	TRBV5-6	-	TRBJ1-2	TGTGCCAGCAGCTCCAGACAGGGTTGGGGCTATGGCTACACCTTC	CASSSRQGWGYGYTF
-	TRBV13	-	TRBJ1-6	TGTGCCAGCAGCTTATCGGCGGGTGACCTCCACTTT	CASSLSAGDLHF
-	TRBV23-1	-	TRBJ1-5	TGCGCCAGCCCCGTCCCAGGGGCTAATCAGCCCCAGCATTTT	CASPVPGANQPQHF
TRBD1	TRBV6-5	-	TRBJ2-2	TGTGCCAGCAGTTTGACAGGGACCGGGGAGCTGTTTTTT	CASSLTGTGELFF
-	TRBV5-5	-	TRBJ2-1	TGTGCCAGCAGCTTGGCTAGAGAACCCCTCTTGGCTAGCGCCCCAAATGAGCAGTTCTTC	CASSLAREPLLASAPNEQFF
TRBD1	TRBV3-1/TRBV3-2	-	TRBJ1-6	TGTGCCAGCAGCCAATCGGGGACAGGCCTTTCACCCCTCCACTTT	CASSQSGTGLSPLHF